What follows are 25 T cell receptor beta chains derived from one specimen sequenced in a study of metastatic and nonmetastatic thyroid tumors. Patients had received no treatment of any kind before thyroid surgery. TCRdb re-clonotyped the PCR reads through MiXCR. The sample consists of 6,000 or so clones, around 35% of them appearing once. The sequencing sample was made of adjacent normal tissue. The receptors were gathered from a male donor with papillary thyroid cancer or a benign thyroid nodule (not recorded which). Some clones in this sample may be carry-over from other donors' samples.

This clone was counted a few times. V and J are TRBV6-5 and TRBJ1-4; 7 positions agree with TRBD1. Germline values: CDR1 MNHEY, CDR2 SVGAGI. The ends lost 2 bases at V and 4 bases at J; junction bases unmatched: 4. There are 15 residues in the CDR3. The CDR3 sequence is CASSYQGGINEKLFF. The DNA of the CDR3 is TGTGCCAGCAGTTACCAGGGGGGAATTAATGAAAAACTGTTTTTT.

The chain carries TRBV30 and TRBJ1-2; perhaps TRBD1 as D (5 bases). V lost 1 base to trimming and J lost 6 bases, with 21 bases between them. In germline, CDR1 is GTSNPN, CDR2 SVGIG (reference sequence). The CDR3 consists of 16 residues. This chain's CDR3 is CAWSALGDPHANGYTF. CDR3 coding DNA: TGTGCCTGGAGTGCCCTCGGGGACCCGCACGCGAATGGCTACACCTTC.

The chain is built from TRBV20-1 and TRBJ2-7; D is unclear. V shed 1 base and J shed 3 bases, with 4 bases lying between them. The length of the CDR3 is 11 residues. Germline V gene data show CDR1 as DFQATT and CDR2 as SNEGSKA (reference sequence). In DNA form, the CDR3 reads TGCAGTGCTAGAGGACACTACGAGCAGTACTTC. Protein product: CSARGHYEQYF.

The rearrangement links TRBV28 to TRBJ2-3; no reliable D call. The CDR3 totals 19 residues. V was clipped by 1 base and J by 1 base, with 21 bases between them. Germline loops: CDR1 MDHEN, CDR2 SYDVKM. The CDR3 loop is CASSLSLSRLLAGTDTQYF. The CDR3 nucleotides read TGTGCCAGCAGTTTATCCCTTAGCAGGCTTTTGGCGGGCACAGATACGCAGTATTTT.

The chain employs TRBV6-6 and TRBJ1-3; weak D call: TRBD1 (6 bases). Trimming left V 0 bases short and J 2 bases short, with 8 bases between. From germline, CDR1 is MNHNY and CDR2 SVGAGI (reference sequence). The CDR3 totals 15 residues. The CDR3 region is CASSYSGTTGNTIYF. The CDR3, as DNA: TGTGCCAGCAGTTACTCCGGGACAACTGGAAACACCATATATTTT.

V is TRBV9 and J is TRBJ1-6; 12 nucleotides match TRBD1. V dropped 3 bases and J dropped 10; count of bases not matched to a gene: 5. CDR1 is SGDLS and CDR2 is YYNGEE in the germline V gene. This CDR3 spans 15 amino acids. The CDR3 bases are TGTGCCAGCAGCGCCGGGACAGGGGGCAGGTCACCCCTCCACTTT. Translation gives CASSAGTGGRSPLHF.

The gene calls are TRBV12-3 or TRBV12-4 and TRBJ2-1; TRBD2 matches at 7 bases. Trimming cost V 7 bases and J 6 bases; bases outside gene matches: 9. This CDR3 has 14 residues. The CDR3 DNA is TGTGCCAGCAACCTTATTGGGGAGGGCAATGAGCAGTTCTTC. Its translation: CASNLIGEGNEQFF.

This clone has at least ten counts. The DNA of the CDR3 is TGTGCCAGCAGCTACAACCCGGACAGCTATGGCTACACCTTC. Protein product: CASSYNPDSYGYTF. The rearrangement links TRBV7-9 to TRBJ1-2; weak D call: TRBD1 (6 bases). This CDR3 is 14 amino acids long. Germline lookup yields CDR1 SEHNR and CDR2 FQNEAQ (reference sequence). With 4 bases removed from V and 4 bases from J, the gap between germline ends came to 13 bases.

The rearrangement joins TRBV2 to TRBJ2-1; D gene unclear. Germline loops: CDR1 SNHLY, CDR2 FYNNEI. Between the trimmed V and J ends, which lost 8 bases and 5 bases, there was a span of 16 bases. CDR3 size: 14 residues. CDR3 coding DNA: TGTGCCAGCCTCCCTAGATCACATGACAATGAGCAGTTCTTC. Encoded protein: CASLPRSHDNEQFF.

In its sample, this clone was seen many times. The chain combines TRBV30 with TRBJ1-1, with no clear D. Germline-derived CDR1 and CDR2 are GTSNPN and SVGIG (reference sequence). This CDR3 contains 12 residues. The V end was cut by 2 bases, the J end by 1 base, with 5 bases between. CDR3 region: CAWSWGNTEAFF. Written as DNA, the CDR3 is TGTGCCTGGAGTTGGGGGAACACTGAAGCTTTCTTT. Filled out from reference TRBV30 and TRBJ1-1, the complete variable domain reads SQTIHQWPATLVQPVGSPLSLECTVEGTSNPNLYWYRQAAGRGLQLLFYSVGIGQISSEVPQNLSASRPQDRQFILSSKKLLLSDSGFYLCAWSWGNTEAFFGQGTRLTVV.

This clone has a handful of counts. V and J are TRBV7-8 and TRBJ1-1; no reliable D call. Germline V gene data show CDR1 as SGHVS and CDR2 as FQNEAQ. The V gene lost 0 bases and the J gene lost 5 bases, with 7 bases spanning the gap. The CDR3 extends over 13 amino acids. The CDR3 region is CASSLAERTEAFF. The DNA of the CDR3 is TGTGCCAGCAGCTTAGCGGAGAGGACTGAAGCTTTCTTT.

This rearrangement joins TRBV5-1 to TRBJ1-4; D unclear. Germline V gene data show CDR1 as SGHRS and CDR2 as YFSETQ. Trimming removed 3 bases at V and 0 bases at J, with 12 bases between. The CDR3 sequence is 16 residues long. The CDR3 is CASSSLGPATNEKLFF. The CDR3 nucleotides read TGCGCCAGCAGCTCCCTAGGCCCCGCAACTAATGAAAAACTGTTTTTT.

This clone is large in the sample. This chain connects TRBV12-3 or TRBV12-4 to TRBJ1-3; D is undetermined. V lost 2 bases to trimming and J lost 0 bases, with 2 bases between them. The CDR3 contains 13 residues. This chain's CDR3 is CASSLHSGNTIYF. In DNA, the CDR3 is TGTGCCAGCAGTTTACACTCTGGAAACACCATATATTTT.

This clone is categorized as medium-sized. The chain combines TRBV7-8 with TRBJ2-1; D is unresolved. Trimming left V 4 bases short and J 0 bases short, with 7 bases between. The CDR3 sequence is 14 residues long. Germline V gene sequence: CDR1 SGHVS, CDR2 FQNEAQ. The CDR3 DNA reads as TGTGCCAGCAGCTCCCCAAGCTCCTACAATGAGCAGTTCTTC. This codes for CASSSPSSYNEQFF.

The chain couples TRBV5-5 to TRBJ2-7, with D tentatively TRBD2 (5 bases). Germline CDR1 and CDR2: SGHKS and YYEKEE (reference sequence). V was cut by 4 bases and J by 4 bases, with 9 bases left in between. This CDR3 region has 12 residues. DNA of the CDR3: TGTGCCAGCAGCACCGACTATTACGAGCAGTACTTC. This sequence encodes CASSTDYYEQYF.

The rearrangement links TRBV24-1 to TRBJ2-7; no reliable D call. The CDR3 loop spans 12 amino acids. Germline CDR1 and CDR2: KGHDR and SFDVKD. V was pared by 3 bases and J by 6 bases, with 8 bases between. The CDR3: CATSDATFEQYF. CDR3 DNA sequence: TGTGCCACCAGTGATGCGACGTTCGAGCAGTACTTC.

The chain couples TRBV6-1 to TRBJ1-4; tentatively, D is TRBD1 (5 bases). CDR1 is MNHNS and CDR2 is SASEGT in the germline V gene. Trimming took off 7 bases at V and 3 bases at J, with 15 bases between the two ends. The CDR3 runs 15 residues. For the CDR3, the DNA is TGTGCCAGCAAAGCTCAGGGAGGGCCTAATGAAAAACTGTTTTTT. This encodes CASKAQGGPNEKLFF.

The sample holds a few counts of this clone. The J gene is TRBJ2-1, the V gene TRBV6-5; 7 bases align to TRBD1. The junction had 12 bases not matched to a gene; V was cut back by 6 bases and J by 4 bases. CDR1 MNHEY and CDR2 SVGAGI come from the germline V gene. The CDR3 contains 16 residues. The DNA for the CDR3 is TGTGCCAGCAGACTCGAGGGGGCCAAACCTTACAATGAGCAGTTCTTC. Encoded protein: CASRLEGAKPYNEQFF.

This clone was seen just once. The chain has TRBV7-8 and TRBJ2-2; 10 bases line up with TRBD2. V lost 4 bases and J lost 3; bases outside the gene matches: 8. Germline assignment: CDR1 SGHVS and CDR2 FQNEAQ. The CDR3 covers 17 residues. CDR3 in DNA: TGTGCCAGCAGCTGGAAGGTAGCGGGAGGCCACACCGGGGAGCTGTTTTTT. Its protein product is CASSWKVAGGHTGELFF.

The chain recombines TRBV3-1 with TRBJ2-1, with 9 bases lining up with TRBD1. There are 15 residues in the CDR3. The V segment lost 4 bases and the J segment 8 bases; nucleotides outside the gene matches: 9. Germline loops: CDR1 LGHDT, CDR2 YNNKEL (reference sequence). The CDR3 nucleotides are TGTGCCAGCAGCCGGGGACAGGGAGGGGGTTATGAGCAGTTCTTC. As protein: CASSRGQGGGYEQFF.

This clone was found a few times. The chain couples TRBV7-6 to TRBJ2-1, with 9 nucleotides matching TRBD2. CDR3 length equals 17 residues. J gave up 7 bases and V 1 base, and 11 bases lay outside the gene matches. Germline V CDR1 and CDR2: SGHVS, FNYEAQ. CDR3 loop: CASSLDVGREGVNEQFF. CDR3 DNA sequence: TGTGCCAGCAGCTTAGACGTCGGGCGGGAGGGTGTGAATGAGCAGTTCTTC.

In its sample, this clone was seen many times. This chain links TRBV4-1 with TRBJ2-6; D unclear. The germline V and J ends were trimmed by 0 bases and 0 bases, with 3 bases remaining between them. CDR1 and CDR2 from the germline V gene are MGHRA and YSYEKL. This CDR3 has 15 amino acids. This CDR3 is CASSQDPSGANVLTF. CDR3 in DNA: TGCGCCAGCAGCCAAGATCCCTCTGGGGCCAACGTCCTGACTTTC.

The chain is built from TRBV5-3 and TRBJ2-7; TRBD1 might be the D (5 bases). TRBV5-3 counts as an open reading frame of uncertain function. Trimming shortened V by 8 bases and J by 0 bases, and 15 bases separated the two germline ends. The CDR3 consists of 14 residues. The CDR3 DNA follows: TGTGCCAGGACGTATAGGGGCAACTCCTACGAGCAGTACTTC. Amino acid sequence: CARTYRGNSYEQYF.

The CDR3 nucleotides read TGTGCCAGCAGCGAACAGAGTGCAAACTATGGCTACACCTTC. It translates to CASSEQSANYGYTF. The chain carries TRBV7-8 and TRBJ1-2; unclear D gene. Germline assignment: CDR1 SGHVS and CDR2 FQNEAQ. The CDR3 length is 14 residues. V was cut by 5 bases and J by 2 bases, with 12 bases left in between. The variable domain in full, completed from reference TRBV7-8 and TRBJ1-2, reads GAGVSQSPRYKVAKRGQDVALRCDPISGHVSLFWYQQALGQGPEFLTYFQNEAQLDKSGLPSDRFFAERPEGSVSTLKIQRTQQEDSAVYLCASSEQSANYGYTFGSGTRLTVV.

The V and J genes are TRBV11-2 and TRBJ2-1; 9 bases fit TRBD2. Germline loops: CDR1 SGHAT, CDR2 FQNNGV. J lost 4 bases, V lost 5 bases, and 6 bases had no gene match. The CDR3 consists of 15 residues. In nucleotides, the CDR3 is TGTGCCAGCAGCCAGAGGAGCGGGAGGTACAATGAGCAGTTCTTC. The encoded protein is CASSQRSGRYNEQFF.